These 25 T cell receptor beta chains were sequenced from one sample in a study of shared clonotypes between healthy human individuals. Profiling relied on immunoSEQ multiplex PCR, and the TCRdb table lists in-frame clones only, not all of them. The top ten clones hold about 1.8% of a sample with 550,000 to 850,000 clones, under 80% of them seen once. Sequencing was done on a sample of memory CD4+ T cells sorted from blood. Subset of the sample: CD45RA-negative fraction. The receptor set was obtained from a woman in her 30s in good health.

The genes are TRBV2 and TRBJ2-3; TRBD2 matches at 8 bases. This CDR3 spans 15 amino acids. V trimming: 5 bases; J trimming: 7 bases; junction bases outside the gene matches: 11. Germline-derived CDR1 and CDR2 are SNHLY and FYNNEI. This CDR3 reads CASSLAGRSVNTQYF. The CDR3 nucleotides are TGTGCCAGCAGTTTAGCGGGAAGGTCGGTAAATACGCAGTATTTT.

The chain recombines TRBV7-9 with TRBJ2-2; 10 bases align to TRBD2. Per germline, CDR1 SEHNR and CDR2 FQNEAQ (reference sequence). The CDR3 spans 15 residues. With 5 bases clipped from V and 4 bases from J, the junction kept 4 bases outside the gene matches. The CDR3 is CASSKGLAPTGELFF. In DNA form, the CDR3 reads TGTGCCAGCAGCAAGGGACTAGCGCCCACCGGGGAGCTGTTTTTT.

On this clone: The identical CDR3 is also encoded by other nucleotide sequences in the sample. The chain links TRBV9 to TRBJ2-7, with TRBD1 identical over 8 bases. The V and J ends lost 0 bases and 3 bases, in that order; junction bases with no gene match: 2. Germline CDR1 is SGDLS and CDR2 is YYNGEE. The CDR3 spans 14 residues. CDR3 nucleotides: TGTGCCAGCAGCGTAGGACAGGGGAACTACGAGCAGTACTTC. Protein: CASSVGQGNYEQYF.

V usage is TRBV5-6 and J usage is TRBJ1-3, with TRBD1 matching over 7 bases. Germline V CDR1 and CDR2: SGHDT, YYEEEE. The CDR3 has 16 residues. J was trimmed by 2 bases and V by 2 bases; bases with no gene match: 7. CDR3 in amino acids: CASSFGTVATGNTIYF. The CDR3 DNA reads as TGTGCCAGCAGCTTCGGGACAGTCGCTACTGGAAACACCATATATTTT.

Notes on this clone: This sample also contains other DNA sequences that code for the same CDR3. The chain has TRBV18 and TRBJ2-7; tentative D call: TRBD2 (6 bases). Trimming took 3 bases from V and 4 from J, leaving 10 bases between them. Per germline, CDR1 KGHSH and CDR2 LQKENI. The CDR3 is 13 residues long. CDR3 sequence: CASSPGTSYEQYF. The CDR3 region has the DNA TGTGCCAGCTCACCCGGGACTTCATACGAGCAGTACTTC.

There are a few counts of this clone. The gene calls are TRBV11-2 and TRBJ2-1, with TRBD2 identical over 8 bases. Germline CDR1 reads SGHAT; CDR2 reads FQNNGV. This CDR3 has 13 amino acids. Losses at the gene ends were 8 bases for V and 8 bases for J; bases not matched to a gene: 8. The CDR3 DNA sequence: TGTGCCAGCCGGCTGACTAGCGTTGATGAGCAGTTCTTC. Its protein product is CASRLTSVDEQFF.

This chain connects TRBV7-7 to TRBJ2-1; 9 nucleotides line up with TRBD1. With 6 bases clipped from V and 5 bases from J, the junction kept 8 bases outside the gene matches. Germline CDR1 reads SSHAT; CDR2 reads FNYEAQ (reference sequence). This CDR3 region has 15 residues. As DNA, the CDR3 is TGTGCCAGCAGTCCCGGGACAGGGAACAACAATGAGCAGTTCTTC. It codes for CASSPGTGNNNEQFF.

CDR3 nucleotide sequence: TGTGCCAGCTTGCAAGCGGGAGGTCGGTCCTACGAGCAGTACTTC. Its protein product is CASLQAGGRSYEQYF. The V and J genes are TRBV27 and TRBJ2-7; 9 nucleotides agree with TRBD2. The germline gives CDR1 MNHEY, CDR2 SMNVEV (reference sequence). The CDR3 loop spans 15 amino acids. V lost 8 bases to trimming and J lost 1 base; unmatched junction nucleotides: 9.

The genes are TRBV7-8 and TRBJ1-2; TRBD1 matches at 9 bases. Germline-derived CDR1 and CDR2 are SGHVS and FQNEAQ. CDR3 length equals 16 residues. V lost 5 bases, J lost 5 bases, and 12 bases stayed unmatched. In DNA form, the CDR3 reads TGTGCCAGCAGCCTGCGGAGGGACAGGGCCGATTATGGCTACACCTTC. Its translation is CASSLRRDRADYGYTF.

This clone was counted only a few times. This rearrangement joins TRBV19 to TRBJ1-1; 7 bases align to TRBD1. Per the germline V gene, CDR1 is LNHDA and CDR2 is SQIVND (reference sequence). The CDR3 sequence is 12 residues long. V dropped 5 bases and J dropped 8; count of bases not matched to a gene: 5. The CDR3 reads CASSVTGVEAFF. As DNA, the CDR3 is TGTGCCAGTAGTGTAACAGGGGTCGAAGCTTTCTTT.

The chain uses TRBV11-2 and TRBJ2-5, with 9 nucleotides matching TRBD2. The CDR3 runs to 15 residues. After removal of 0 bases from V and 4 bases from J, the junction contained 3 bases not matched to a gene. CDR1 and CDR2 from the germline V gene are SGHAT and FQNNGV. The CDR3 DNA is TGTGCCAGCAGCTTAGAACCGACTAGCGGAGAGACCCAGTACTTC. It encodes CASSLEPTSGETQYF.

This clone was recorded a few times. V and J are TRBV28 and TRBJ2-5; D is unclear. The CDR3 runs 16 residues. Germline V gene sequence: CDR1 MDHEN, CDR2 SYDVKM. Trimming took 4 bases from V and 5 from J, leaving 20 bases between them. CDR3 bases: TGTGCCAGCAGTTCCCCATCGAGTATATCCTTGGAGACCCAGTACTTC. It yields the protein CASSSPSSISLETQYF.

This clone showed up just a few times. V usage is TRBV5-4 and J usage is TRBJ2-2; possible D gene TRBD2, 5 bases. Germline CDR1 and CDR2: SGHNT and YYREEE (reference sequence). V gave up 5 bases and J gave up 1 base, with 12 bases separating them. The CDR3 has 15 amino acids. CDR3 loop: CASSGVAWNTGELFF. DNA of the CDR3: TGTGCCAGCAGTGGGGTAGCGTGGAACACCGGGGAGCTGTTTTTT.

The V and J genes are TRBV27 and TRBJ2-6; no clear D gene. V lost 5 bases and J 0 bases, leaving 5 bases between the germline ends. This CDR3 comprises 14 residues. CDR1 and CDR2 (germline): MNHEY, SMNVEV (reference sequence). DNA of the CDR3: TGTGCCAGCAGTCCCCTCTCTGGGGCCAACGTCCTGACTTTC. Protein sequence: CASSPLSGANVLTF. The full variable domain, in which reference TRBV27 and TRBJ2-6 provide the parts outside the CDR3, is EAQVTQNPRYLITVTGKKLTVTCSQNMNHEYMSWYRQDPGLGLRQIYYSMNVEVTDKGDVPEGYKVSRKEKRNFPLILESPSPNQTSLYFCASSPLSGANVLTFGAGSRLTVL.

Details on this clone: One end of the junction varies from germline; a read error may be responsible. V and J are TRBV11-2 and TRBJ2-1, with 12 nucleotides matching TRBD2. This CDR3 is built from 15 residues. Per germline, CDR1 SGHAT and CDR2 FQNNGV. The CDR3 coding sequence is TGTGCCAGCAGCTTGACTAGCGGGAGCTACGATGAGCAGTTCTTC. This translates into CASSLTSGSYDEQFF.

This clone was detected once. The genes are TRBV7-3 and TRBJ1-1; 7 bases are shared with TRBD1. CDR3 length: 13 amino acids. V trimming: 4 bases; J trimming: 4 bases; junction bases outside the gene matches: 3. Germline values: CDR1 SGHTA, CDR2 FQGTGA. The CDR3: CASSSGQLTEAFF. In DNA, the CDR3 is TGTGCCAGCAGCTCGGGACAGCTCACTGAAGCTTTCTTT.

The chain recombines TRBV5-4 with TRBJ1-2; perhaps TRBD1 as D (6 bases). The CDR3 has 15 residues. Germline V gene data show CDR1 as SGHNT and CDR2 as YYREEE (reference sequence). V was clipped by 4 bases and J by 3 bases, with 16 bases between them. This CDR3 is CASSTQKGEDYGYTF. DNA of the CDR3: TGTGCCAGCAGCACGCAGAAGGGGGAGGACTATGGCTACACCTTC.

This clone was detected only a few times. The chain has TRBV5-1 and TRBJ1-1; no firm D call. The germline V gene has CDR1 SGHRS and CDR2 YFSETQ. The CDR3 runs 14 residues. Trimming removed 1 base from V and 1 base from J, with 8 bases in between. This CDR3 reads CASSLRSANTEAFF. The CDR3 DNA reads TGCGCCAGCAGCTTGAGGTCAGCGAACACTGAAGCTTTCTTT.

V usage is TRBV28 and J usage is TRBJ1-4, with D unclear. The CDR3 has 15 residues. Germline V gene sequence: CDR1 MDHEN, CDR2 SYDVKM. V lost 6 bases and J 7 bases, leaving 18 bases between the germline ends. The CDR3 reads CASSPGVGRGEKLFF. The CDR3 DNA follows: TGTGCCAGCAGCCCCGGGGTGGGAAGAGGTGAAAAACTGTTTTTT.

CDR3 nucleotide sequence: TGCAGCGTTTCTAGAAACAGGGACACCGGGGAGCTGTTTTTT. The encoded protein is CSVSRNRDTGELFF. This chain uses TRBV29-1 with TRBJ2-2; a possible D gene is TRBD1 (6 bases). Germline V gene data show CDR1 as SQVTM and CDR2 as ANQGSEA. The ends were cut back, 5 bases at V and 3 bases at J, with 13 bases in the middle. The CDR3 has 14 residues.

The chain has TRBV29-1 and TRBJ2-2; 9 nucleotides line up with TRBD1. The CDR3 is 16 residues long. With 5 bases clipped from V and 4 bases from J, the junction kept 11 bases outside the gene matches. Germline V gene sequence: CDR1 SQVTM, CDR2 ANQGSEA. CDR3 in DNA: TGCAGCGTTAGCCCTGGACAGGGGCGTGGCACCGGGGAGCTGTTTTTT. This translates into CSVSPGQGRGTGELFF.

This clone was seen only a few times. Other DNA sequences within the sample encode an identical CDR3. The chain has TRBV28 and TRBJ2-7, with D perhaps TRBD1 or TRBD2 (5 bases each). This CDR3 is 11 amino acids long. The germline V and J ends were trimmed by 5 bases and 3 bases, with 5 bases remaining between them. The V gene's germline CDR1 is MDHEN and CDR2 SYDVKM. DNA for the CDR3: TGTGCCAGCAGTGGGGGCTACGAGCAGTACTTC. It translates to CASSGGYEQYF.

This clone was recorded a few times. The V and J genes are TRBV2 and TRBJ1-2; 8 nucleotides align to TRBD1. The CDR3 is 12 residues long. Unmatched junction bases numbered 6, after V lost 7 bases and J lost 8 bases. The germline CDR1 and CDR2 sequences are SNHLY and FYNNEI. CDR3 nucleotide sequence: TGTGCCAGCAATCAGGACAGGGAAGGCTACACCTTC. This translates into CASNQDREGYTF.

This chain connects TRBV29-1 to TRBJ2-7, with 8 bases that match TRBD2. Germline values: CDR1 SQVTM, CDR2 ANQGSEA. V lost 6 bases and J lost 6; bases outside the gene matches: 10. The CDR3 has 13 amino acids. CDR3 DNA sequence: TGCAGCGTCACGCCGGGGGGGGCGGGCGAGCAGTACTTC. This sequence encodes CSVTPGGAGEQYF.

V usage is TRBV7-6 and J usage is TRBJ2-6; D possibly corresponds to TRBD1 (6 bases). CDR3 length: 17 amino acids. V lost 5 bases, J lost 4 bases, and 18 bases lay in between. Germline loops: CDR1 SGHVS, CDR2 FNYEAQ. CDR3 nucleotides: TGTGCCAGCAGCCGGAATCGGGGTGGGACAGGGGCCAACGTCCTGACTTTC. Encoded protein: CASSRNRGGTGANVLTF.